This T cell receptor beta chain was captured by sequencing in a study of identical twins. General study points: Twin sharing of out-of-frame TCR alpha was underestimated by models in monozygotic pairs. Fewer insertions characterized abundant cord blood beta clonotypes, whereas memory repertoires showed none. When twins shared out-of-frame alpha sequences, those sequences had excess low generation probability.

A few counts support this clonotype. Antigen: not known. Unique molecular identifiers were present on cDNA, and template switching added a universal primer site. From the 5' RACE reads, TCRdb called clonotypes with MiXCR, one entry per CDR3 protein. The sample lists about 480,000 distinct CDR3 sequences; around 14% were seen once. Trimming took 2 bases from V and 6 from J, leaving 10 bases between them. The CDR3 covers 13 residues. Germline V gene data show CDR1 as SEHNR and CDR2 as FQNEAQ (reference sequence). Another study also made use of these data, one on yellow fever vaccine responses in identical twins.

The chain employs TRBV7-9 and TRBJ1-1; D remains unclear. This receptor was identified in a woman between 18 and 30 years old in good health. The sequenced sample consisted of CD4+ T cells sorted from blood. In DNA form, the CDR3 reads TGTGCCAGCAGCTTAAGATCCCTGCCTGAAGCTTTCTTT. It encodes CASSLRSLPEAFF.